One sample yielded the 18 T cell receptor beta chains listed below, sequenced in a study of blood T cells in healthy people across ages. PCR was performed a second time for about 7 to 11 cycles using a sample-barcoded 5' primer and a J-beta primer mix. MiXCR was run by TCRdb on the 5' RACE reads, yielding one entry per CDR3 protein. The sample has 450,000 to 600,000 distinct CDR3 sequences; about 25% are singletons. This sample was shared with a second study, whose subject was T cells of mothers and their children.

Source material: blood. These receptors all stem from a boy aged 2 to 9 in good health.

This clonotype has only a few counts. The chain recombines TRBV9 with TRBJ2-5, with 9 bases matching TRBD2. Germline V gene lookup returns CDR1 SGDLS and CDR2 YYNGEE. The V segment lost 3 bases and the J segment 4 bases; nucleotides outside the gene matches: 16. The CDR3 consists of 18 residues. CDR3 residues: CASSDPTHVTSGTETQYF. CDR3 nucleotide sequence: TGTGCCAGCAGCGACCCGACGCATGTGACTAGCGGAACAGAGACCCAGTACTTC. Variable domain in full (rest from reference TRBV9 and TRBJ2-5): DSGVTQTPKHLITATGQRVTLRCSPRSGDLSVYWYQQSLDQGLQFLIQYYNGEERAKGNILERFSAQQFPDLHSELNLSSLELGDSALYFCASSDPTHVTSGTETQYFGPGTRLLVL.

The V gene is TRBV7-9, the J gene TRBJ2-2; D is possibly TRBD2 (7 bases). Germline CDR1 is SEHNR and CDR2 is FQNEAQ (reference sequence). This CDR3 has 15 amino acids. Trimming removed 4 bases from V and 6 bases from J, with 15 bases in between. This chain's CDR3 is CASSWPGGSAGELFF. CDR3 DNA: TGTGCCAGCAGCTGGCCGGGGGGCTCGGCCGGGGAGCTGTTTTTT. Full variable domain (missing parts from reference TRBV7-9 and TRBJ2-2): DTGVSQNPRHKITKRGQNVTFRCDPISEHNRLYWYRQTLGQGPEFLTYFQNEAQLEKSRLLSDRFSAERPKGSFSTLEIQRTEQGDSAMYLCASSWPGGSAGELFFGEGSRLTVL.

Only a few counts were recorded for this clonotype. This rearrangement joins TRBV5-1 to TRBJ2-5; 16 bases are a match to TRBD2. The germline CDR1 and CDR2 sequences are SGHRS and YFSETQ. The ends lost 2 bases at V and 4 bases at J; junction bases unmatched: 11. The CDR3 is 19 amino acids. CDR3 sequence: CASSFGPGLAGGPGETQYF. The DNA of the CDR3 is TGCGCCAGCAGCTTTGGTCCGGGACTAGCGGGAGGGCCGGGAGAGACCCAGTACTTC.

The chain recombines TRBV6-5 with TRBJ1-2; unclear D gene. V lost 6 bases and J lost 6, with 14 bases in between. Per the germline V gene, CDR1 is MNHEY and CDR2 is SVGAGI. This CDR3 region has 13 residues. CDR3 nucleotide sequence: TGTGCCAGCAGGTTTACCCCTTTGGATGGCTACACCTTC. Amino acids: CASRFTPLDGYTF.

This chain links TRBV9 with TRBJ2-5; 11 bases map to TRBD2. Near its end, the DNA agrees better with TRBJ2-1, so the J call may be wrong. Germline V gene lookup returns CDR1 SGDLS and CDR2 YYNGEE. The CDR3 extends over 17 amino acids. CDR3 in amino acids: CASSAQLAGGPENEQFF. CDR3 DNA sequence: TGTGCCAGCAGCGCCCAATTAGCGGGAGGGCCGGAGAATGAGCAGTTCTTC.

With respect to this clonotype: One junction end disagrees with the germline gene, perhaps due to a read error. The chain links TRBV11-2 to TRBJ2-1; no clear D gene. CDR3 size: 13 residues. The germline V gene has CDR1 SGHAT and CDR2 FQNNGV. DNA of the CDR3: TGTGCCAGCAGCTTAAATCTGGGTGGGAACTATCACTTC. Its protein is CASSLNLGGNYHF. Combining the CDR3 with reference TRBV11-2 and TRBJ2-1 gives the whole variable domain EAGVAQSPRYKIIEKRQSVAFWCNPISGHATLYWYQQILGQGPKLLIQFQNNGVVDDSQLPKDRFSAERLKGVDSTLKIQPAKLEDSAVYLCASSLNLGGNYHFGPGTRLTVL.

The CDR3 sequence is CASNIAGNTGELFF. In nucleotides, the CDR3 is TGCGCCAGCAACATAGCGGGAAACACCGGGGAGCTGTTTTTT. The chain recombines TRBV10-2 with TRBJ2-2; 8 bases line up with TRBD2. The V and J ends lost 7 bases and 2 bases, in that order; junction bases with no gene match: 3. The length of the CDR3 is 14 residues. CDR1 and CDR2 from the germline V gene are WSHSY and SAAADI.

The J gene is TRBJ2-7, the V gene TRBV4-3; D unresolved. The germline V and J ends were trimmed by 2 bases and 4 bases, with 9 bases remaining between them. There are 13 residues in the CDR3. Germline CDR1 LGHNA, CDR2 YSLEER. CDR3 nucleotide sequence: TGCGCCAGCAGCCAATTTGACGGGTACGAGCAGTACTTC. This translates into CASSQFDGYEQYF.

This clonotype came up a few times. The V call is TRBV25-1, the J call TRBJ2-7, with TRBD1 matching 7 bases. Per the germline V gene, CDR1 is MGHDK and CDR2 is SYGVNS. The length of the CDR3 is 15 residues. V lost 6 bases and J lost 2; bases outside the gene matches: 10. CDR3 residues: CASSSGTEYPYEQYF. The DNA of the CDR3 is TGTGCCAGCAGCTCAGGGACAGAGTATCCCTACGAGCAGTACTTC.

V and J are TRBV20-1 and TRBJ2-1; 7 positions match TRBD2. CDR1 is DFQATT and CDR2 is SNEGSKA in the germline V gene (reference sequence). CDR3 length: 11 amino acids. Unmatched junction bases numbered 4, after V lost 6 bases and J lost 8 bases. CDR3 protein: CSAPREYEQFF. For the CDR3, the DNA is TGCAGTGCACCGCGGGAGTATGAGCAGTTCTTC.

The CDR3 spells CASSSPGTGGSQETQYF. The CDR3 region has the DNA TGTGCCAGCAGTTCGCCCGGGACAGGGGGGAGCCAAGAGACCCAGTACTTC. The chain uses TRBV12-3 or TRBV12-4 and TRBJ2-5; 11 nucleotides line up with TRBD1. With 4 bases clipped from V and 1 base from J, the junction kept 8 bases outside the gene matches. The CDR3 loop spans 17 amino acids.

In this sample, this clonotype turned up a few times. The chain recombines TRBV20-1 with TRBJ2-3; D is uncertain. Germline V gives CDR1 DFQATT, CDR2 SNEGSKA (reference sequence). V dropped 0 bases and J dropped 5 bases, with 15 bases sitting between them. There are 15 residues in the CDR3. The CDR3 sequence: CSARDDSKWGDTQYF. As DNA, the CDR3 is TGCAGTGCTAGAGATGATTCGAAGTGGGGAGATACGCAGTATTTT.

The genes are TRBV18 and TRBJ2-1; D gene ambiguous. The CDR3 loop spans 15 amino acids. CDR1 and CDR2 (germline): KGHSH, LQKENI. Trimming cost V 3 bases and J 4 bases, with 13 bases left between them. The CDR3 nucleotides are TGTGCCAGCTCACCCCAGGCCCCCCCTTACAATGAGCAGTTCTTC. This translates into CASSPQAPPYNEQFF. Full variable domain (remainder filled in from reference TRBV18 and TRBJ2-1): NAGVMQNPRHLVRRRGQEARLRCSPMKGHSHVYWYRQLPEEGLKFMVYLQKENIIDESGMPKERFSAEFPKEGPSILRIQQVVRGDSAAYFCASSPQAPPYNEQFFGPGTRLTVL.

This clonotype was counted between two and nine times. V gene TRBV30 combines with J gene TRBJ2-5; D ambiguous. V was shortened by 3 bases and J by 3 bases, with 5 bases between the two germline ends. The CDR3 totals 11 residues. Germline CDR1 is GTSNPN and CDR2 is SVGIG (reference sequence). CDR3 residues: CAWSVEETQYF. As DNA, the CDR3 is TGTGCCTGGAGCGTTGAAGAGACCCAGTACTTC. The full variable domain, with the rest looked up from reference TRBV30 and TRBJ2-5, is SQTIHQWPATLVQPVGSPLSLECTVEGTSNPNLYWYRQAAGRGLQLLFYSVGIGQISSEVPQNLSASRPQDRQFILSSKKLLLSDSGFYLCAWSVEETQYFGPGTRLLVL.

This clonotype was seen a few times. The chain carries TRBV29-1 and TRBJ2-1; the match to TRBD2 covers 10 bases. J was trimmed by 4 bases and V by 6 bases; bases with no gene match: 15. Germline loops: CDR1 SQVTM, CDR2 ANQGSEA. This CDR3 region has 17 residues. The CDR3 sequence is CSVESPGLADPYNEQFF. In DNA form, the CDR3 reads TGCAGCGTGGAGAGCCCCGGACTAGCGGACCCGTACAATGAGCAGTTCTTC.

V gene TRBV2 combines with J gene TRBJ2-7, with 10 bases matching TRBD2. CDR3 length: 14 residues. Germline V lookup: CDR1 SNHLY, CDR2 FYNNEI. V was pared by 4 bases and J by 4 bases, with 4 bases of the junction left unmatched. The CDR3 region is CASSGWTSGYEQYF. The CDR3 nucleotides read TGTGCCAGCAGTGGCTGGACTAGCGGTTACGAGCAGTACTTC.

This clonotype was found a few times. This chain uses TRBV2 with TRBJ2-5; TRBD2 matches at 14 bases. Germline V lookup: CDR1 SNHLY, CDR2 FYNNEI. The CDR3 contains 16 residues. The V segment lost 6 bases and the J segment 11 bases; nucleotides outside the gene matches: 14. CDR3 DNA: TGTGCCAGCAGGCAGAGACTAGCGGGAGGGCCACGGGAGCAGTACTTC. Translated: CASRQRLAGGPREQYF.

V gene TRBV6-5 combines with J gene TRBJ1-2; D ambiguous. This CDR3 contains 16 residues. CDR1 is MNHEY, CDR2 SVGAGI, per germline. With 4 bases removed from V and 2 bases from J, the gap between germline ends came to 17 bases. CDR3 in DNA: TGTGCCAGCAGTTCCCCTCTCAGTTCAGCGAACTATGGCTACACCTTC. Its translation is CASSSPLSSANYGYTF.